This T cell receptor beta chain was recorded in a study of vaccination and CD4 T cells after COVID-19. Looking at the study overall: Overlapping peptides of the spike proteins of SARS-CoV-2, HCoV-NL63, HCoV-OC43 and HCoV-229E were used for cell stimulation. Study-wide points: SARS-CoV-2-reactive clonotype medians increased from about 22 to 38, not significantly.

An Oncomine TCR Beta short-read assay was used to sequence the DNA from cultured CD4+ T cells. TCRdb re-called the PCR reads with MiXCR, one entry per CDR3 protein. The sample consists of 15,000 to 20,000 distinct CDR3 sequences, roughly 60% of them appearing once. The treatment denotes: approximately 11-day PBMC culture with coronavirus spike peptide pools or control peptides (ViraFEST assay). J gave up 2 bases and V 8 bases, and 4 bases lay outside the gene matches. This CDR3 is 16 amino acids long. Germline lookup yields CDR1 SGHNT and CDR2 YENEEA. Note on this clonotype: Its antigen is undetermined.

This rearrangement joins TRBV11-3 to TRBJ2-6; 12 nucleotides agree with TRBD1. The clonotype was recovered from a human donor who had recovered from COVID-19. What was sequenced was CD4+ T cells from blood, cultured in vitro. The DNA of the CDR3 is TGTGCCAGCCGCCGGGACAGGGGGCCTGGGGCCAACGTCCTGACTTTC. Translated: CASRRDRGPGANVLTF.